One sample yielded the 17 T cell receptor beta chains listed below, sequenced in a study of blood T cells in healthy people across ages. Alongside a J-beta primer mix, a sample-barcoded 5' primer served in a second PCR lasting roughly 7 to 11 cycles. TCRdb itself ran the 5' RACE reads through MiXCR, one entry per CDR3 protein. This sample yields approximately 850,000 distinct CDR3 sequences, of which around 42% are seen a single time; around 21% belongs to the top ten. The sample consisted of blood. The receptor set was obtained from a man aged 60 to 69 in good health.

This clonotype was seen a few times. The rearrangement joins TRBV20-1 to TRBJ1-6; 11 bases are a match to TRBD1. With V trimmed by 3 bases and J by 0 bases, 4 bases remained unmatched. The CDR3 has 17 amino acids. Germline V lookup: CDR1 DFQATT, CDR2 SNEGSKA (reference sequence). The chain's CDR3 is CSARQGTGGSYNSPLHF. The CDR3 region has the DNA TGCAGTGCTAGGCAAGGGACAGGGGGCTCCTATAATTCACCCCTCCACTTT.

This clonotype was seen a handful of times. V usage is TRBV20-1 and J usage is TRBJ2-5; D is unresolved. Germline V gene lookup returns CDR1 DFQATT and CDR2 SNEGSKA (reference sequence). The V and J ends lost 6 bases and 4 bases respectively, with 6 bases between them. This CDR3 comprises 10 residues. The CDR3 sequence: CSAQTETQYF. The CDR3 DNA reads TGCAGTGCCCAAACAGAGACCCAGTACTTC.

This clonotype was recorded a few times. The gene calls are TRBV6-6 and TRBJ1-1; 7 positions agree with TRBD1. This CDR3 has 14 amino acids. Looked up from germline, CDR1 is MNHNY and CDR2 is SVGAGI (reference sequence). Trimming took 6 bases from V and 2 from J; bases not matched to a gene: 6. CDR3 in amino acids: CASSGDSYNTEAFF. For the CDR3, the DNA is TGTGCCAGCAGCGGGGACAGCTACAACACTGAAGCTTTCTTT.

The V gene is TRBV12-3 or TRBV12-4, the J gene TRBJ2-5; TRBD2 matches at 7 bases. J lost 2 bases, V lost 5 bases, and 8 bases had no gene match. The CDR3 is 15 residues long. The CDR3 DNA follows: TGTGCCAGCAGTCCCCAGCGGGGAACACAAGAGACCCAGTACTTC. Protein: CASSPQRGTQETQYF.

The chain recombines TRBV3-1 with TRBJ2-7; possibly TRBD1 for D (5 bases). Germline V gene sequence: CDR1 LGHDT, CDR2 YNNKEL (reference sequence). The length of the CDR3 is 17 residues. Trimming took off 1 base at V and 2 bases at J, with 18 bases between the two ends. The CDR3 DNA reads TGTGCCAGCAGCCAAGTCCCCGACAGCTATGGCACCTACGAGCAGTACTTC. This encodes CASSQVPDSYGTYEQYF.

Comment on this clonotype: At one boundary the junction diverges from the germline segment, which might be a read error. The gene calls are TRBV27 and TRBJ2-1; no reliable D call. The germline gives CDR1 MNHEY, CDR2 SMNVEV (reference sequence). The CDR3 sequence is 13 residues long. CDR3 sequence: CASSGWSFNEQFF. CDR3 bases: TGTGCCAGCAGTGGGTGGTCCTTCAATGAGCAGTTCTTC.

At least ten counts were recorded for this clonotype. The chain has TRBV5-1 and TRBJ1-4; 7 bases are a match to TRBD1. Trimming took 6 bases from V and 5 from J; bases not matched to a gene: 16. The CDR3 is 17 amino acids. In germline, CDR1 is SGHRS, CDR2 YFSETQ. This CDR3 is CASNGRDRQIKNEKLFF. In nucleotides, the CDR3 is TGCGCCAGCAACGGCCGGGACAGACAGATAAAGAATGAAAAACTGTTTTTT. Variable domain in full (rest from reference TRBV5-1 and TRBJ1-4): KAGVTQTPRYLIKTRGQQVTLSCSPISGHRSVSWYQQTPGQGLQFLFEYFSETQRNKGNFPGRFSGRQFSNSRSEMNVSTLELGDSALYLCASNGRDRQIKNEKLFFGSGTQLSVL.

This clonotype was detected a few times. This chain joins TRBV5-1 and TRBJ1-2; no clear D gene. The germline CDR1 and CDR2 sequences are SGHRS and YFSETQ. This CDR3 spans 12 amino acids. Trimming took 4 bases from V and 8 from J, leaving 12 bases between them. The CDR3 DNA reads as TGCGCCAGCAGCCCGGAGGCGGGCGGCTACACCTTC. Its translation is CASSPEAGGYTF.

This chain joins TRBV15 and TRBJ2-5; TRBD2 matches 7 bases. Germline-derived CDR1 and CDR2 are LNHNV and YYDKDF (reference sequence). After removal of 3 bases from V and 2 bases from J, the junction contained 9 bases not matched to a gene. The CDR3 has 16 residues. The CDR3 nucleotides are TGTGCCACCAGCAGGGGACTACAAGGTGAACAAGAGACCCAGTACTTC. It encodes CATSRGLQGEQETQYF.

This chain uses TRBV5-1 with TRBJ2-3; D could derive from TRBD1 or TRBD2 (5 bases each). The CDR3 is 14 residues long. In germline, CDR1 is SGHRS, CDR2 YFSETQ. Trimming pared 4 bases from V and 3 bases from J, leaving 12 bases between. CDR3 region: CASSPERGTDTQYF. CDR3 coding DNA: TGCGCCAGCAGCCCGGAGAGGGGAACAGATACGCAGTATTTT.

This chain uses TRBV6-2 or TRBV6-3 with TRBJ2-7; 9 nucleotides agree with TRBD1. After removal of 2 bases from V and 2 bases from J, the junction contained 7 bases not matched to a gene. Looked up from germline, CDR1 is MNHEY and CDR2 is SVGEGT. CDR3 length equals 16 residues. The chain's CDR3 is CASSYELHRGPYEQYF. CDR3 bases: TGTGCCAGCAGTTACGAGCTGCACAGGGGGCCCTACGAGCAGTACTTC.

The rearrangement links TRBV29-1 to TRBJ2-3; no firm D call. The CDR3 spans 9 residues. With 3 bases removed from V and 6 bases from J, the gap between germline ends came to 1 base. Germline V gene sequence: CDR1 SQVTM, CDR2 ANQGSEA. The CDR3 DNA reads as TGCAGCGTTGACGATACGCAGTATTTT. It yields the protein CSVDDTQYF.

This clonotype was seen at least ten times. The chain combines TRBV20-1 with TRBJ2-5; no definite D call. CDR1 and CDR2 from the germline V gene are DFQATT and SNEGSKA (reference sequence). The V end lost 2 bases, the J end lost 5 bases, and 15 bases lay between the germline ends. This CDR3 is 14 amino acids long. The CDR3 region is CSARLVGPRETQYF. The CDR3 DNA reads as TGCAGTGCTAGACTTGTTGGCCCTCGGGAGACCCAGTACTTC.

The rearrangement uses TRBV20-1 and TRBJ2-7; D is possibly TRBD1 (6 bases). V was trimmed by 5 bases and J by 2 bases, leaving 22 bases between them. This CDR3 is 16 amino acids long. The germline V gene has CDR1 DFQATT and CDR2 SNEGSKA (reference sequence). The CDR3 bases are TGCAGTGCTTCAAGTCTTAAACAGGGAAACCCCTACGAGCAGTACTTC. It yields the protein CSASSLKQGNPYEQYF.

The gene calls are TRBV10-3 and TRBJ1-2, with TRBD1 identical over 8 bases. The germline gives CDR1 ENHRY, CDR2 SYGVKD. J gave up 2 bases and V 8 bases, and 4 bases lay outside the gene matches. This CDR3 is built from 13 residues. The CDR3 DNA follows: TGTGCCATCCGGACAGGGCCAAACTATGGCTACACCTTC. It is translated as CAIRTGPNYGYTF.

The chain joins TRBV5-5 to TRBJ2-1; the D gene is possibly TRBD1 (6 bases). Germline V lookup: CDR1 SGHKS, CDR2 YYEKEE (reference sequence). The length of the CDR3 is 16 residues. V was shortened by 4 bases and J by 1 base, with 15 bases between the two germline ends. In DNA, the CDR3 is TGTGCCAGCAGCGCCATTCGGACAGCTTCCTACAATGAGCAGTTCTTC. Protein product: CASSAIRTASYNEQFF.

The chain joins TRBV20-1 to TRBJ2-7; D possibly corresponds to TRBD1 (6 bases). Germline assignment: CDR1 DFQATT and CDR2 SNEGSKA (reference sequence). The CDR3 length is 14 residues. Trimming took off 2 bases at V and 0 bases at J, with 11 bases between the two ends. Here the CDR3 reads CSARKTGRSYEQYF. The CDR3 bases are TGCAGTGCTAGAAAAACAGGGCGCTCCTACGAGCAGTACTTC.